This TCR beta chain was identified in a study of T-cell reconstitution after alpha-beta-depleted transplantation in children (dated by TCRdb to 2016 to 2017). Study-level background: T-cell immune reconstitution after TCRalphabeta/CD19-depleted allogeneic hematopoietic cell transplantation in children was quantitatively tracked in the study by means of TCR repertoire profiling.

Library generation was performed with PCR. Sequencing was performed on an Illumina HiSeq 2500. TCR libraries were prepared with molecular barcoding, using unique molecular identifiers to normalize TCRbeta repertoire quantification. The raw public data were reprocessed by TCRdb itself: fastp quality trimming at Q25, MiXCR clonotype calling, in-frame beta chains only. Rows merge per CDR3 protein into single entries with the most common DNA and genes. Present in this sample are around 340,000 distinct CDR3 sequences, 13% of which were seen just once. Of the sample, 4.3% falls within the top ten clones. V drops 3 bases and J drops 7 bases, leaving 7 bases in between. Inclusive of the bounding cysteine and phenylalanine, the CDR3 is 13 residues long. Only the CDR3 region is kept as DNA, spanning 39 bases read in frame from base 1. Taken from the germline V gene, the CDR1 and CDR2 loops are SNHLY and FYNNEI.

On this clonotype itself: No cognate antigen has been identified for it. Per-base quality was not reported, and no clone a single base away is much larger than it.

This sequence originates from a human donor who donated a stem cell graft to a child with Fanconi anemia. The source material was PBMCs, sampled from the stem cell graft. The rearranged chain carries TRBV2 and TRBJ1-6; no D gene call is confident. The CDR3 sequence is CASSEVINSPLHF. The DNA is TGTGCCAGCAGTGAGGTCATCAATTCACCCCTCCACTTT.